The present TCR beta chain was sequenced within a study of blood T cells in healthy people across ages. Overall study findings and caveats: Measured against age, TCR beta diversity per million T cells decreased in a roughly linear manner.

V was shortened by 4 bases and J by 4 bases, with 13 bases between the two germline ends. Per the germline V gene, CDR1 is SQVTM and CDR2 is ANQGSEA. This CDR3 has 13 residues. Using a J-beta primer mix together with a sample-barcoded 5' primer, a second PCR was run for roughly 6 to 11 cycles. TCRdb independently ran MiXCR on the 5' RACE reads; one entry per CDR3 protein. Of roughly 680,000 distinct CDR3 sequences in the sample, roughly half were seen once. A remark on this clonotype: Its matching antigen is unknown.

Per sample, extraction of total RNA gave at least 5.5 micrograms in every case. The specimen was blood. The chain links TRBV29-1 to TRBJ2-5; no clear D gene. The sequence was obtained from a woman of 80 years or more in good health. This chain's CDR3 is CSVGVSLSETQYF. Here the CDR3 DNA reads TGCAGCGTTGGCGTCAGCTTGTCAGAGACCCAGTACTTC.